This T cell receptor (beta chain) was sequenced in a study of cytomegalovirus exposure and HLA in healthy donors. The germline gives CDR1 SNHLY, CDR2 FYNNEI. Trimming took off 4 bases at V and 3 bases at J, with 3 bases between the two ends. This CDR3 comprises 11 residues. Of note for this clone: Its antigen is as yet unknown.

Study-level results: Data from an earlier analysis indicated that most TCR beta V segments were productive either about 90% or about 30% of the time. As was reported, the HLA-A and HLA-B alleles of most subjects were accurately predicted from TCR beta sequences. It was taken for granted in presence/absence analyses that sequencing depth across donors was roughly uniform.

PCR was performed using 60 Vbeta and 13 Jbeta primers. Data came from immunoSEQ multiplex PCR; TCRdb stores just in-frame clones and leaves some out. This table holds 150,000 or so clones, approximately 86% found once. The receptor's source is a young woman in good health and CMV-seronegative. Sequencing used PBMCs. The chain has TRBV2 and TRBJ1-1; D not certain. CDR3 amino acids: CASSADTEAFF. In DNA, the CDR3 is TGTGCCAGCAGTGCAGACACTGAAGCTTTCTTT.